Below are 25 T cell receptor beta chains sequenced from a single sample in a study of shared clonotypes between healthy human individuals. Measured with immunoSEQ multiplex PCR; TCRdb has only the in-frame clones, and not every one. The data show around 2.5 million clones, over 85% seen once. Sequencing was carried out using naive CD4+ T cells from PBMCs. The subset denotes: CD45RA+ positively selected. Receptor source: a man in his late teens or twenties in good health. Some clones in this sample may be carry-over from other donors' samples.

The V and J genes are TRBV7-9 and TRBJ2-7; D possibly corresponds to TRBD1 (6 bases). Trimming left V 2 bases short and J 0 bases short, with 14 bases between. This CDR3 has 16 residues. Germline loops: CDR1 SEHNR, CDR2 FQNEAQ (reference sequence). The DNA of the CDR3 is TGTGCCAGCAGCTTATTTTCAGGGGTAGGCTCCTACGAGCAGTACTTC. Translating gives CASSLFSGVGSYEQYF.

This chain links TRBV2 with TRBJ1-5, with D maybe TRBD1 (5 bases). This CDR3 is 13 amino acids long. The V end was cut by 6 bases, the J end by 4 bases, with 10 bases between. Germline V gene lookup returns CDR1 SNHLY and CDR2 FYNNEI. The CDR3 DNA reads TGTGCCAGCAGCATTAGGGGAAATCAGCCCCAGCATTTT. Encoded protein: CASSIRGNQPQHF.

CDR3 loop: CASMSSGLGGNTIYF. Written as DNA, the CDR3 is TGTGCCAGCATGAGCTCCGGACTAGGGGGAAACACCATATATTTT. The chain uses TRBV27 and TRBJ1-3; D unresolved. Germline loops: CDR1 MNHEY, CDR2 SMNVEV (reference sequence). The CDR3 consists of 15 residues. V shed 7 bases and J shed 4 bases, with 17 bases lying between them.

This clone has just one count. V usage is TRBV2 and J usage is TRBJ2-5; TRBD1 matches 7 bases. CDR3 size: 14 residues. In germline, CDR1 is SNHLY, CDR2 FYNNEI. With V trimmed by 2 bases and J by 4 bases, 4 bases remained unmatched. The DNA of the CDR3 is TGTGCCAGCAGTGAAACCGCAGGGGGAGAGACCCAGTACTTC. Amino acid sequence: CASSETAGGETQYF.

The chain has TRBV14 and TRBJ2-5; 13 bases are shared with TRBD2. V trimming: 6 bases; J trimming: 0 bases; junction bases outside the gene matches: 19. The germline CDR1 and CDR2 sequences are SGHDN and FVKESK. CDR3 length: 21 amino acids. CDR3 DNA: TGTGCCAGCAGTCCAAGAGTCATGGAACTAGCGGGAGGGCCTCACCAAGAGACCCAGTACTTC. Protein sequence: CASSPRVMELAGGPHQETQYF.

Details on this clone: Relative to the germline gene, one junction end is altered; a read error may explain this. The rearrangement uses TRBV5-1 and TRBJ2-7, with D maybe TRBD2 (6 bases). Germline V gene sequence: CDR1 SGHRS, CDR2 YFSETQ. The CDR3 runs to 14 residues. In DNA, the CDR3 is TGCGCCAGCAGCTGGGGGGTTGGAGAAATGGAGCAGCACTTC. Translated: CASSWGVGEMEQHF.

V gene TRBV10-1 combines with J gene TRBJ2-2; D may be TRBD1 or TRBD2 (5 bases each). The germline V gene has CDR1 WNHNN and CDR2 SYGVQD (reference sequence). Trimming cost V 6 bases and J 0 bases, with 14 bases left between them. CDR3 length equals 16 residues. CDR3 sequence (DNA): TGCGCCAGCAGCGAAGGGACCGCCGCGAACACCGGGGAGCTGTTTTTT. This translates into CASSEGTAANTGELFF.

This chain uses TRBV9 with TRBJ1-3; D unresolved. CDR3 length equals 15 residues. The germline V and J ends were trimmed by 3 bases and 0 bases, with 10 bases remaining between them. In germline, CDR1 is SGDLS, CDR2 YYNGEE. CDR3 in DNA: TGTGCCAGCAGCGCCGCCGGGAACTCTGGAAACACCATATATTTT. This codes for CASSAAGNSGNTIYF. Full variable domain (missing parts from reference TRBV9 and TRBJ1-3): DSGVTQTPKHLITATGQRVTLRCSPRSGDLSVYWYQQSLDQGLQFLIQYYNGEERAKGNILERFSAQQFPDLHSELNLSSLELGDSALYFCASSAAGNSGNTIYFGEGSWLTVV.

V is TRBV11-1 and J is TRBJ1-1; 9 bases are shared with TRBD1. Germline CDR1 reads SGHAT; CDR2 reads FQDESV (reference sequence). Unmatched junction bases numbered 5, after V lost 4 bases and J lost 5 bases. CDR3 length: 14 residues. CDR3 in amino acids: CASSSRQGGTEAFF. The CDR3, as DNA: TGTGCCAGCAGCTCAAGACAGGGGGGAACTGAAGCTTTCTTT.

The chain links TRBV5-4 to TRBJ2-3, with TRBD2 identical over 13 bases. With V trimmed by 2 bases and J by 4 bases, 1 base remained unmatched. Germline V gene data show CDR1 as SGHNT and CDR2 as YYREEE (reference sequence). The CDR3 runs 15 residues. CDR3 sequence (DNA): TGTGCCAGCAGCTTTACTAGCGGGAGGGCAGATACGCAGTATTTT. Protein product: CASSFTSGRADTQYF.

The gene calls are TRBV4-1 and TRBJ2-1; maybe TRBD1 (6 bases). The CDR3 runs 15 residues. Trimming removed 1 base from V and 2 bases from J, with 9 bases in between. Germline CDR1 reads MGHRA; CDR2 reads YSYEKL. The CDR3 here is CASSQGGLTYNEQFF. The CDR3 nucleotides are TGCGCCAGCAGCCAAGGGGGGCTTACCTACAATGAGCAGTTCTTC.

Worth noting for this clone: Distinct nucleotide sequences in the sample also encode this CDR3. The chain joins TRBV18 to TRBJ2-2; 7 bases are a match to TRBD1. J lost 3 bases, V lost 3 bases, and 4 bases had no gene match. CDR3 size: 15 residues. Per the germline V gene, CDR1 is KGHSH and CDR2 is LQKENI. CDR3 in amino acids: CASSPGQGDTGELFF. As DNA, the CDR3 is TGTGCCAGCTCACCGGGGCAGGGGGACACCGGGGAGCTGTTTTTT.

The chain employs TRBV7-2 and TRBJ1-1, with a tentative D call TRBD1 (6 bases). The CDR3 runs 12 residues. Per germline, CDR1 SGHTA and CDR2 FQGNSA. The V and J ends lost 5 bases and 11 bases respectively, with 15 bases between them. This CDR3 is CASSEPRGRAFF. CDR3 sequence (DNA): TGTGCCAGCAGCGAGCCCAGGGGCCGGGCTTTCTTT.

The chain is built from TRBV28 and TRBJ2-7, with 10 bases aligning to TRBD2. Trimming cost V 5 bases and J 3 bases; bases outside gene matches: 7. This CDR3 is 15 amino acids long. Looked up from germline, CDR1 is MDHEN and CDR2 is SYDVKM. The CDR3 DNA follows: TGTGCCAGCAGTGGGAGGGGACTAGCGCTCTACGAGCAGTACTTC. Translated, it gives CASSGRGLALYEQYF.

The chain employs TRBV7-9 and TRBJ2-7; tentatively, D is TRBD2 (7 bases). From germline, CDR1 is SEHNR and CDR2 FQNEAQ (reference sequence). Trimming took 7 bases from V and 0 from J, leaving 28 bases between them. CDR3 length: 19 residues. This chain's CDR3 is CASTRGGGSAEPSSYEQYF. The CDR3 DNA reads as TGTGCCAGCACCCGGGGAGGGGGGAGCGCCGAACCCAGCTCCTACGAGCAGTACTTC.

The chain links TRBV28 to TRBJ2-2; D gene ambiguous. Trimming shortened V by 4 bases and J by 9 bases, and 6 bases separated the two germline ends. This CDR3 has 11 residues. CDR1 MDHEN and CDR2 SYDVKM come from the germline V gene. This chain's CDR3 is CASSYGWELFF. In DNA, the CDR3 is TGTGCCAGCAGTTACGGCTGGGAGCTGTTTTTT.

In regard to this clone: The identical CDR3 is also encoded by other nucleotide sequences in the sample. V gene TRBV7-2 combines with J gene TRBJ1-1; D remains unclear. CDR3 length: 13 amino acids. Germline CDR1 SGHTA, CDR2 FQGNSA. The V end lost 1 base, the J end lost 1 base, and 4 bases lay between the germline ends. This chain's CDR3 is CASSLVRNTEAFF. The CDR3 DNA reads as TGTGCCAGCAGCTTAGTAAGGAACACTGAAGCTTTCTTT.

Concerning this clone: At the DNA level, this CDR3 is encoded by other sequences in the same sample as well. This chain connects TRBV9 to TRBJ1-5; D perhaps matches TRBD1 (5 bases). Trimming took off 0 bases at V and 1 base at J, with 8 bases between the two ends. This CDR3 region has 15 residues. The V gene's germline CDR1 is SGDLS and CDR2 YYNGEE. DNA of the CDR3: TGTGCCAGCAGCGTAGGGGGACTGAGCAATCAGCCCCAGCATTTT. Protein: CASSVGGLSNQPQHF.

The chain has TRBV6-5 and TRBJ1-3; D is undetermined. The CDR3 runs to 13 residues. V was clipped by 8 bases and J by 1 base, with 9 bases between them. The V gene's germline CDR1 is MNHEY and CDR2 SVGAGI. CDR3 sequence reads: CASRRYSGNTIYF. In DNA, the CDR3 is TGTGCCAGCCGCCGATATTCTGGAAACACCATATATTTT.

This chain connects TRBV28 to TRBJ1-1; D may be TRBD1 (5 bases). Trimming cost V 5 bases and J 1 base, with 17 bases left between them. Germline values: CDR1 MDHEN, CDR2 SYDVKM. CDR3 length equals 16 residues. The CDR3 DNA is TGTGCCAGCAGTCCCGCCGGGGCCGAGGGGAACACTGAAGCTTTCTTT. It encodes CASSPAGAEGNTEAFF.

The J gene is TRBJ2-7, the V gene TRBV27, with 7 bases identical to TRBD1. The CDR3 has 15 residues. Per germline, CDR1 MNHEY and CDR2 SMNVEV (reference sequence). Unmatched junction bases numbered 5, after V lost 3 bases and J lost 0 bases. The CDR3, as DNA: TGTGCCAGCAGTTTGACAGGGTTAGGCTCCTACGAGCAGTACTTC. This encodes CASSLTGLGSYEQYF.

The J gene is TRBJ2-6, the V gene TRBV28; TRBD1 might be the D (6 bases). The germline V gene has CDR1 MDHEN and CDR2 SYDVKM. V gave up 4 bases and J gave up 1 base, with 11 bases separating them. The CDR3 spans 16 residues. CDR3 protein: CASSSNQGSGANVLTF. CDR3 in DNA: TGTGCCAGCAGTTCTAACCAGGGGTCTGGGGCCAACGTCCTGACTTTC.

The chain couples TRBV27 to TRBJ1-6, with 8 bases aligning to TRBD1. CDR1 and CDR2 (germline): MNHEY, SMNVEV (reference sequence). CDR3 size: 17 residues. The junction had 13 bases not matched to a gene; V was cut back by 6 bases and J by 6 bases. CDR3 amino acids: CASSFRQGPKPNSPLHF. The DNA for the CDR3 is TGTGCCAGCAGCTTCAGACAGGGGCCAAAACCTAATTCACCCCTCCACTTT.

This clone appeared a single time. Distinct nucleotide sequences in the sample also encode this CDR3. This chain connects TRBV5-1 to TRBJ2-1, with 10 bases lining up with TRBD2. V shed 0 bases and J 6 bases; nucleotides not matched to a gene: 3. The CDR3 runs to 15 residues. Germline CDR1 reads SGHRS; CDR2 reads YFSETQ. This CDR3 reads CASSLDSGRANEQFF. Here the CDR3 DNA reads TGCGCCAGCAGCTTGGACAGCGGGAGGGCCAATGAGCAGTTCTTC.

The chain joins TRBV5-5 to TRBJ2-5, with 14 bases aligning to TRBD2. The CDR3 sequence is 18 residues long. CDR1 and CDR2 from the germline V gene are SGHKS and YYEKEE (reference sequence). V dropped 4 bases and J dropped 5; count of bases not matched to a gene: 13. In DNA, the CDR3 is TGTGCCAGCAGCGCCGGGACTAGCGGGAGTGGCGGTAGGGAGACCCAGTACTTC. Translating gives CASSAGTSGSGGRETQYF.